The 14 T cell receptor beta chains given below trace back to one sample, sequenced in a study of PD-1 and CTLA-4 blockade in melanoma. TCRdb keeps only in-frame clones here, not all; method: immunoSEQ multiplex PCR. The sample comprises about 32,000 clones, 88% of which are singletons, and 5% to 7.5% rests with the top ten. Sequenced material: CD8+ T cells from peripheral blood, taken from a patient given anti-PD-1 treatment. Every receptor here comes from a human donor with melanoma.

The rearrangement uses TRBV19 and TRBJ1-1; D remains ambiguous. Trimming took off 3 bases at V and 3 bases at J, with 14 bases between the two ends. CDR1 is LNHDA, CDR2 SQIVND, per germline (reference sequence). The CDR3 sequence is 15 residues long. Here the CDR3 DNA reads TGTGCCAGTAGTATGTCGGATTGGGCGGACACTGAAGCTTTCTTT. Its protein is CASSMSDWADTEAFF.

This chain links TRBV27 with TRBJ2-5; 7 nucleotides align to TRBD2. The CDR3 runs 16 residues. The trim removed 3 bases at V and 0 bases at J, leaving 7 bases unmatched. CDR1 is MNHEY, CDR2 SMNVEV, per germline (reference sequence). The CDR3 nucleotides are TGTGCCAGCAGTTTGGCCAGCGGGGAATACCAAGAGACCCAGTACTTC. This gives the protein CASSLASGEYQETQYF.

This clone came up a few times. This sequence joins TRBV7-9 and TRBJ1-1; D remains ambiguous. The CDR3 runs to 11 residues. The germline V gene has CDR1 SEHNR and CDR2 FQNEAQ (reference sequence). Trimming removed 7 bases at V and 0 bases at J, with 3 bases between. The DNA for the CDR3 is TGTGCCAGCAATTTGAACACTGAAGCTTTCTTT. It yields the protein CASNLNTEAFF.

The chain combines TRBV6-1 with TRBJ2-5; D possibly matches TRBD1 or TRBD2 (5 bases each). This CDR3 spans 17 amino acids. CDR1 is MNHNS and CDR2 is SASEGT in the germline V gene. V was cut by 4 bases and J by 4 bases, with 22 bases left in between. The CDR3 nucleotides read TGTGCCAGCAGTGCCTCCGTGGTTGACGGGGCCGCAGAGACCCAGTACTTC. It translates to CASSASVVDGAAETQYF.

The chain links TRBV7-9 to TRBJ1-1; 7 positions agree with TRBD1. Per the germline V gene, CDR1 is SEHNR and CDR2 is FQNEAQ (reference sequence). The CDR3 extends over 13 amino acids. V shed 1 base, J shed 6 bases, and the junction held 2 bases outside the gene matches. The CDR3 DNA sequence: TGTGCCAGCAGCTTAGAGCAGGGGGCTGAAGCTTTCTTT. This encodes CASSLEQGAEAFF.

The J gene is TRBJ2-5, the V gene TRBV27, with TRBD2 identical over 9 bases. Germline V gene lookup returns CDR1 MNHEY and CDR2 SMNVEV (reference sequence). CDR3 length: 14 amino acids. The V gene end was trimmed by 5 bases and the J gene end by 5 bases; junction bases not matched to a gene: 6. CDR3 sequence: CASSPRGGRETQYF. The CDR3 DNA is TGTGCCAGCAGTCCGCGGGGGGGTCGGGAGACCCAGTACTTC.

This clone was seen a single time. The CDR3 sequence is CAWRTGTTEAFF. CDR3 bases: TGTGCCTGGAGAACAGGAACAACTGAAGCTTTCTTT. This chain uses TRBV30 with TRBJ1-1; D might be TRBD1 (5 bases). The CDR3 consists of 12 residues. Trimming removed 3 bases at V and 5 bases at J, with 10 bases between. Germline assignment: CDR1 GTSNPN and CDR2 SVGIG (reference sequence). Full variable domain (rest looked up from reference TRBV30 and TRBJ1-1): SQTIHQWPATLVQPVGSPLSLECTVEGTSNPNLYWYRQAAGRGLQLLFYSVGIGQISSEVPQNLSASRPQDRQFILSSKKLLLSDSGFYLCAWRTGTTEAFFGQGTRLTVV.

The chain carries TRBV11-2 and TRBJ1-2; 7 nucleotides line up with TRBD1. With V trimmed by 5 bases and J by 0 bases, 12 bases remained unmatched. From germline, CDR1 is SGHAT and CDR2 FQNNGV. The CDR3 contains 17 residues. The CDR3: CASSPTSTQGANYGYTF. CDR3 coding DNA: TGTGCCAGCAGCCCTACTTCCACCCAGGGGGCTAACTATGGCTACACCTTC.

CDR3 amino acids: CASSYLYEQYF. In DNA form, the CDR3 reads TGTGCCAGCAGTTACCTGTACGAGCAGTACTTC. The genes are TRBV6-6 and TRBJ2-7; no reliable D call. The CDR3 contains 11 residues. From germline, CDR1 is MNHNY and CDR2 SVGAGI (reference sequence). V dropped 2 bases and J dropped 4 bases, with 3 bases sitting between them.

V is TRBV5-5 and J is TRBJ2-7; D gene uncertain. This CDR3 contains 14 residues. V was pared by 0 bases and J by 3 bases, with 10 bases between. Germline CDR1 and CDR2: SGHKS and YYEKEE (reference sequence). CDR3 DNA: TGTGCCAGCAGCTTGGTAGTCAGTAGCTACGAGCAGTACTTC. This codes for CASSLVVSSYEQYF.

The chain combines TRBV5-1 with TRBJ2-3; 15 bases align to TRBD2. CDR1 and CDR2 (germline): SGHRS, YFSETQ. CDR3 length: 18 residues. The trim removed 3 bases at V and 0 bases at J, leaving 5 bases unmatched. CDR3 in DNA: TGCGCCAGCAGCTCGGGACTAGCGGGGGGCGGGAGCACAGATACGCAGTATTTT. This codes for CASSSGLAGGGSTDTQYF.

In the case of this clone: Other DNA sequences from this sample encode an identical CDR3 as well. The V and J genes are TRBV28 and TRBJ1-2, with D possibly TRBD1 on 6 matching bases. V was pared by 2 bases and J by 5 bases, with 9 bases between. This CDR3 contains 13 residues. Per the germline V gene, CDR1 is MDHEN and CDR2 is SYDVKM. The CDR3 coding sequence is TGTGCCAGCAGTTTAGGGGGGCCTTATGGCTACACCTTC. Residues: CASSLGGPYGYTF.

This chain links TRBV28 with TRBJ2-7; D gene unclear. Trimming removed 4 bases at V and 8 bases at J, with 24 bases between. Germline assignment: CDR1 MDHEN and CDR2 SYDVKM. The CDR3 contains 16 residues. Here the CDR3 reads CASSSPEAPTLYKQYF. The CDR3 DNA reads TGTGCCAGCAGTTCTCCAGAAGCCCCTACGTTGTACAAGCAGTACTTC.

This rearrangement joins TRBV28 to TRBJ1-1; D remains unclear. The CDR3 length is 15 residues. V lost 3 bases, J lost 2 bases, and 13 bases lay in between. Germline V gene data show CDR1 as MDHEN and CDR2 as SYDVKM. CDR3 sequence (DNA): TGTGCCAGCAGTTTCCCCCAGGCGGTTAACACTGAAGCTTTCTTT. It yields the protein CASSFPQAVNTEAFF.